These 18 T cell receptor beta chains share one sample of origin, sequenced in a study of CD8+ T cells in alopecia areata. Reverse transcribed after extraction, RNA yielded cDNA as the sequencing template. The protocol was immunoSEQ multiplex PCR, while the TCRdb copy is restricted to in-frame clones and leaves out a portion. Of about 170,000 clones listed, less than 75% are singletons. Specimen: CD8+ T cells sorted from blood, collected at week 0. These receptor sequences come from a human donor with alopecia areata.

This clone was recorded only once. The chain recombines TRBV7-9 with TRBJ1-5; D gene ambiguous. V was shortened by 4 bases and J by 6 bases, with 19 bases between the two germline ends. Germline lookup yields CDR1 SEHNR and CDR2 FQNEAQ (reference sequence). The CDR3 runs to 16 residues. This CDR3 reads CASSSNLAGPSQPQHF. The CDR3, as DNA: TGTGCCAGCAGCTCAAACCTCGCAGGTCCGAGTCAGCCCCAGCATTTT.

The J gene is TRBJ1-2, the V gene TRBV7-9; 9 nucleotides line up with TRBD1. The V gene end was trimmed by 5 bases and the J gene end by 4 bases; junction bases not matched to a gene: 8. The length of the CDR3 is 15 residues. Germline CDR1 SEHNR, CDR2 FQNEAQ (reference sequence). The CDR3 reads CASSRPGTGSYGYTF. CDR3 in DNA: TGTGCCAGCAGCCGTCCCGGGACAGGGTCCTATGGCTACACCTTC.

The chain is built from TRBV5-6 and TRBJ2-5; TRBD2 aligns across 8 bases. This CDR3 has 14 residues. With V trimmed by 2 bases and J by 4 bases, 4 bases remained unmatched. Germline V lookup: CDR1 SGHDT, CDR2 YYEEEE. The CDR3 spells CASSLGLAGETQYF. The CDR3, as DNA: TGTGCCAGCAGCTTAGGACTAGCCGGAGAGACCCAGTACTTC.

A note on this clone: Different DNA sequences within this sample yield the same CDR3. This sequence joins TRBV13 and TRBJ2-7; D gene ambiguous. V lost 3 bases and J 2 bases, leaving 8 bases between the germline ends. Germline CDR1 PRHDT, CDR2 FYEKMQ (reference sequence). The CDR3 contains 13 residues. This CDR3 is CASSLGRAYEQYF. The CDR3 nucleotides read TGTGCCAGCAGCTTGGGCAGAGCCTACGAGCAGTACTTC.

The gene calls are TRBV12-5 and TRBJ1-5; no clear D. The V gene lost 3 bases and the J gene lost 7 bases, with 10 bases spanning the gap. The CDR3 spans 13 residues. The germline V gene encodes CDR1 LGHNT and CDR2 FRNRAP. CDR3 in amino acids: CASGLALEQPQHF. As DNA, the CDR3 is TGTGCTAGTGGTTTAGCCCTGGAACAGCCCCAGCATTTT.

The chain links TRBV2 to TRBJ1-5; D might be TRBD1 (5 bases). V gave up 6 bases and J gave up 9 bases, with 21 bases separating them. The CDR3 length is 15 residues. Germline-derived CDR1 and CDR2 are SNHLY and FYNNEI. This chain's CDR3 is CASRLTGQAARPQHF. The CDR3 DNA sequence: TGTGCCAGCAGGTTAACGGGGCAGGCGGCTCGGCCCCAGCATTTT. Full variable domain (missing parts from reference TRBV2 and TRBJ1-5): EPEVTQTPSHQVTQMGQEVILRCVPISNHLYFYWYRQILGQKVEFLVSFYNNEISEKSEIFDDQFSVERPDGSNFTLKIRSTKLEDSAMYFCASRLTGQAARPQHFGDGTRLSIL.

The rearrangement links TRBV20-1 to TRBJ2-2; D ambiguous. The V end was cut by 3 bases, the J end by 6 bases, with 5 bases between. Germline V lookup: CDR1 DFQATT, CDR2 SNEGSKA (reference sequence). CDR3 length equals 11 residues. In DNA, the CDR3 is TGCAGTGCTAGTTGGGCCGGGGAGCTGTTTTTT. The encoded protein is CSASWAGELFF.

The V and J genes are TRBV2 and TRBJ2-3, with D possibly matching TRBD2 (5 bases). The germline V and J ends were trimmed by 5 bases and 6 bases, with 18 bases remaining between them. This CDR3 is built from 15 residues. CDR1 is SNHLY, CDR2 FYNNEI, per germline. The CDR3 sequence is CASSQGRASRDTQYF. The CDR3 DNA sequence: TGTGCCAGCAGTCAAGGAAGGGCTAGCAGGGATACGCAGTATTTT.

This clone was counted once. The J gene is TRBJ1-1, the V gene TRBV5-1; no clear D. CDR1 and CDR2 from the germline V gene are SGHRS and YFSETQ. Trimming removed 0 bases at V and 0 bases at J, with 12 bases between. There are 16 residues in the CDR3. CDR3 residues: CASSLADSTMNTEAFF. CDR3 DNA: TGCGCCAGCAGCTTGGCAGATTCCACGATGAACACTGAAGCTTTCTTT.

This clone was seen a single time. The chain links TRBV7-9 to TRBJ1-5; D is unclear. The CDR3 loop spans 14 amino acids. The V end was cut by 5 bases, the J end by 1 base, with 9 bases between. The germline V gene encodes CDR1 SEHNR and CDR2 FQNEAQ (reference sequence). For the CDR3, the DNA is TGTGCCAGCAGCCCTGGTAAGAGCAATCAGCCCCAGCATTTT. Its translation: CASSPGKSNQPQHF.

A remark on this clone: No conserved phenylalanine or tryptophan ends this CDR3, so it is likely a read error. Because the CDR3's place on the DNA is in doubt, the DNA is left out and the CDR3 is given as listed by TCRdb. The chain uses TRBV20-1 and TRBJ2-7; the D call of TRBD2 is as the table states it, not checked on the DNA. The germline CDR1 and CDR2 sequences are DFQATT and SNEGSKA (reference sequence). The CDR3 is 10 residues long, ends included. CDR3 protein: CSARKPHAGL.

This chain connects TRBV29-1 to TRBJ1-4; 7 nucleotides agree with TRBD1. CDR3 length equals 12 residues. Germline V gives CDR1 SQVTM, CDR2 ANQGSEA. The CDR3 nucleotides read TGCACCGTGATGACAGGGAGTGAAAAACTGTTTTTT. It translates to CTVMTGSEKLFF.

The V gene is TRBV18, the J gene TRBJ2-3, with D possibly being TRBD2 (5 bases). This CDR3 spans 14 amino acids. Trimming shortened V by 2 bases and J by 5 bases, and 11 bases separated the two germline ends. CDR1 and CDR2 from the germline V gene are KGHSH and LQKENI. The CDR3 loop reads CASSPTVGVDTQYF. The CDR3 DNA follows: TGTGCCAGCTCACCAACCGTCGGGGTAGATACGCAGTATTTT.

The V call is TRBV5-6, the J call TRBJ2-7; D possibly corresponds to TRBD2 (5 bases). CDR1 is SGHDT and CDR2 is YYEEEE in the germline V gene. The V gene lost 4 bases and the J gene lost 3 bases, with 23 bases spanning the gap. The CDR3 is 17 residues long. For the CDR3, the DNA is TGTGCCAGCAGCCCACAGATTAAGAATACAGAGGGCTACGAGCAGTACTTC. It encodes CASSPQIKNTEGYEQYF.

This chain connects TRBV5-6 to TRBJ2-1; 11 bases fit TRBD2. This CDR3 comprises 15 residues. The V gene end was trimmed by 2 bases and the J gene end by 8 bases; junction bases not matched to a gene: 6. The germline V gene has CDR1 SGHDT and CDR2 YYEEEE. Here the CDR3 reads CASSLGTSGFYEQFF. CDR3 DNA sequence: TGTGCCAGCAGCTTAGGGACTAGCGGCTTTTATGAGCAGTTCTTC.

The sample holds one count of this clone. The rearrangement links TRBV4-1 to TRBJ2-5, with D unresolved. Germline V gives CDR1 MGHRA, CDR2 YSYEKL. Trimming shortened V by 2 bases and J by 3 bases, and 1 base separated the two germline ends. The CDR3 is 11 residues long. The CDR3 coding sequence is TGCGCCAGCAGCCAAAAAGAGACCCAGTACTTC. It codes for CASSQKETQYF.

In DNA, the CDR3 is TGTGCCGGAGCAACAGGGGGCGGTGGGGCCAACGTCCTGACTTTC. Its protein product is CAGATGGGGANVLTF. The chain combines TRBV2 with TRBJ2-6, with 9 positions matching TRBD1. This CDR3 spans 15 amino acids. J was trimmed by 3 bases and V by 11 bases; bases with no gene match: 8. Germline CDR1 reads SNHLY; CDR2 reads FYNNEI.

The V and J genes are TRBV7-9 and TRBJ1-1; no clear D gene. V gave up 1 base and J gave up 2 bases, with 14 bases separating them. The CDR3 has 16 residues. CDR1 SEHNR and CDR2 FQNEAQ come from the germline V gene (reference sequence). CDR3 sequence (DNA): TGTGCCAGCAGCTTAGTGAACGCCGGGCCTAACACTGAAGCTTTCTTT. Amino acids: CASSLVNAGPNTEAFF.